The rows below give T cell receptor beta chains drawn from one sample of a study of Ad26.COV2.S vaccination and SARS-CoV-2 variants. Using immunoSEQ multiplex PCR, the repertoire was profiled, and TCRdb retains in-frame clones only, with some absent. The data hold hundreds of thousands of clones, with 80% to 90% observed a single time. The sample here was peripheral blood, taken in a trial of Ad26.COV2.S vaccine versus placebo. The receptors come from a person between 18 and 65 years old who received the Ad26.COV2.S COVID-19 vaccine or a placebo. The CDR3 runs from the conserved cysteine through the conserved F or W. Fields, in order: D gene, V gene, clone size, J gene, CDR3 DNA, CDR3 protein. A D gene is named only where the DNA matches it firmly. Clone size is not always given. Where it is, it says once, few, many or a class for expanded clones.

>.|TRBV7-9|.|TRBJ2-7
TGTGCCAGCAGCTTAGGTGGGGATTCCAACGAGCAGTACTTC
CASSLGGDSNEQYF
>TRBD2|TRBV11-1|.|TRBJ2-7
TGTGCCAGCAGCGCCCTAGCGGGAGCCTACGAGCAGTACTTC
CASSALAGAYEQYF
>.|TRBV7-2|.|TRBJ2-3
TGTGCCAGCAGCTTAGCGGGCCTGCGGGGGCCTCGGGATACGCAGTATTTT
CASSLAGLRGPRDTQYF
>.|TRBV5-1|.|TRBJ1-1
TGCGCCAGCAGCTTGGCCGGGGGGGGCCCGGGCTCTGAAGCTTTCTTT
CASSLAGGGPGSEAFF
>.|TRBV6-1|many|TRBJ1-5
TGTGCCAGCAGTGAAAAAGGGTGGAATCAGCCCCAGCATTTT
CASSEKGWNQPQHF
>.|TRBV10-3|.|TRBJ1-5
TGTGCCATCAGTGAGCAGGGTAGCAATCAGCCCCAGCATTTT
CAISEQGSNQPQHF
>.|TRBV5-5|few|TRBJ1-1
TGTGCCAGCAGCTTTATAACAGGGCTGAACACTGAAGCTTTCTTT
CASSFITGLNTEAFF
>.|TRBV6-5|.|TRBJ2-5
TGTGCCAGCACCGTGCATGGGGGGGCCGGGGAGACCCAGTACTTC
CASTVHGGAGETQYF
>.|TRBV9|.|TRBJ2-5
TGTGCCAGCAGCCCGCACAGGGCCAAGGGTGAGACCCAGTACTTC
CASSPHRAKGETQYF
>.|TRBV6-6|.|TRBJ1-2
TGTGCCAGCAGTTACGAGGGTGGCTACACCTTC
CASSYEGGYTF
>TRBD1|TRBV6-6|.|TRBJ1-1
TGTGCCAGCAGTCGGGAACAGGGGGACACTGAAGCTTTCTTT
CASSREQGDTEAFF